Listed below are T cell receptor beta chains from one sample, sequenced in a study of T cell responses to AZD1222 COVID-19 vaccine. Libraries were prepared by immunoSEQ multiplex PCR; TCRdb keeps only in-frame clonotypes and omits some of them. The sample shows 250,000 or so clones, 80% to 95% of them seen only once. The sequencing here drew on peripheral blood, taken on day 0 of AZD1222 vaccination. The receptors were sampled from an adult in good health. Both conserved end residues are part of each CDR3. The D gene is left open where the match is weak. Clone size is not always given. Where it is, it says once, few, many or a class for expanded clones.

d_gene	abundance	v_gene	j_gene	CDR3aa	CDR3nt
NA	NA	TRBV6-6	TRBJ1-5	CASTPGVLNQPQHF	TGTGCCAGCACCCCGGGGGTTCTTAATCAGCCCCAGCATTTT
TRBD1	few	TRBV11-2	TRBJ1-1	CASSSLTGGNTEAFF	TGTGCCAGCAGCTCCTTAACAGGGGGCAACACTGAAGCTTTCTTT
TRBD2	NA	TRBV9	TRBJ2-7	CASSAGGGAFSYEQYF	TGTGCCAGCAGCGCGGGGGGAGGGGCCTTCTCCTACGAGCAGTACTTC
NA	NA	TRBV4-1	TRBJ2-1	CASSLHVRNEQFF	TGCGCCAGCAGCCTTCACGTAAGAAATGAGCAGTTCTTC
NA	NA	TRBV10-3	TRBJ2-5	CAISVEGRETQYF	TGTGCCATCAGTGTGGAGGGGAGAGAGACCCAGTACTTC
NA	NA	TRBV2	TRBJ1-2	CASSEWVGYTF	TGTGCCAGCAGTGAATGGGTAGGCTACACCTTC
TRBD1	NA	TRBV27	TRBJ1-1	CASSLSGGLNTEAFF	TGTGCCAGCAGTTTGTCAGGGGGCTTGAACACTGAAGCTTTCTTT
NA	NA	TRBV6-1	TRBJ1-4	CASSEGGVGEKLFF	TGTGCCAGCAGTGAAGGAGGGGTTGGCGAAAAACTGTTTTTT
NA	NA	TRBV3-1/TRBV3-2	TRBJ1-2	CASSPSTGTASYGYTF	TGTGCCAGCAGCCCCTCGACCGGGACGGCTTCCTATGGCTACACCTTC
TRBD1	NA	TRBV10-3	TRBJ2-1	CAINIGTGDNEQFF	TGTGCCATCAATATCGGGACAGGGGACAATGAGCAGTTCTTC
NA	few	TRBV2	TRBJ1-6	CASTGGVGSPLHF	TGTGCCAGCACCGGCGGGGTGGGTTCACCCCTCCACTTT
NA	NA	TRBV11-2	TRBJ2-2	CASSRSAVFTGELFF	TGTGCCAGCAGCCGCTCGGCTGTCTTCACCGGGGAGCTGTTTTTT
NA	NA	TRBV18	TRBJ1-1	CASSTRQVLNTEAFF	TGTGCCAGCTCAACTAGACAAGTTCTGAACACTGAAGCTTTCTTT
NA	NA	TRBV12-3/TRBV12-4	TRBJ2-5	CASRPSAPRTQYF	TGTGCCAGCAGACCTAGCGCCCCCCGAACCCAGTACTTC
NA	NA	TRBV7-3	TRBJ2-3	CASSLTRSSTDTQYF	TGTGCCAGCAGCTTAACCCGCTCGAGCACAGATACGCAGTATTTT
NA	NA	TRBV2	TRBJ2-3	CASSERGAEDTQYF	TGTGCCAGCAGTGAAAGGGGGGCTGAAGATACGCAGTATTTT
TRBD1	NA	TRBV11-2	TRBJ2-1	CASSRRGTATYNEQFF	TGTGCCAGCAGCAGACGAGGGACAGCTACCTACAATGAGCAGTTCTTC
NA	NA	TRBV5-6	TRBJ2-7	CASSSLTPEQYF	TGTGCCAGCAGCTCACTTACTCCCGAGCAGTACTTC
NA	NA	TRBV20-1	TRBJ1-1	CSASYPAAGVTEAFF	TGCAGTGCTAGTTACCCGGCTGCAGGGGTAACTGAAGCTTTCTTT
NA	NA	TRBV11-2	TRBJ2-2	CASSLVRGDGELFF	TGTGCCAGCAGCTTGGTCAGGGGCGACGGGGAGCTGTTTTTT
TRBD1	NA	TRBV2	TRBJ2-7	CASKRTGAYEQYF	TGTGCCAGCAAGAGGACAGGGGCCTACGAGCAGTACTTC
NA	NA	TRBV10-3	TRBJ2-6	CAISESKGLPSGANVLTF	TGTGCCATCAGTGAGTCGAAGGGACTTCCGTCTGGGGCCAACGTCCTGACTTTC
NA	NA	TRBV28	TRBJ2-7	CASSLAPSHYEQYF	TGTGCCAGCAGTTTGGCTCCCTCCCACTACGAGCAGTACTTC
TRBD2	NA	TRBV4-1	TRBJ2-3	CASSQDLTSGGADTQYF	TGCGCCAGCAGCCAGGACCTGACTAGCGGGGGAGCAGATACGCAGTATTTT
TRBD2	NA	TRBV28	TRBJ2-1	CASSSHSGLAGQGSYNEQFF	TGTGCCAGCAGTTCCCACTCGGGACTAGCGGGACAGGGATCCTACAATGAGCAGTTCTTC
TRBD1	NA	TRBV7-9	TRBJ1-4	CASSFSGGGDEKLFF	TGTGCCAGCAGCTTTTCAGGAGGGGGCGACGAAAAACTGTTTTTT
NA	once	TRBV5-4	TRBJ1-2	CASSLGGWGYGYTF	TGTGCCAGCAGCTTGGGGGGTTGGGGCTATGGCTACACCTTC
TRBD2	NA	TRBV19	TRBJ2-3	CASSIGSGGVDTQYF	TGTGCCAGTAGTATAGGTAGCGGGGGAGTAGATACGCAGTATTTT
NA	NA	TRBV11-1	TRBJ2-3	CASSLAASRGDTQYF	TGTGCCAGCAGCTTAGCAGCGTCCCGGGGGGATACGCAGTATTTT
NA	once	TRBV10-3	TRBJ2-4	CAISDTNLAKNIQYF	TGTGCCATCAGTGATACTAACCTAGCCAAAAACATTCAGTACTTC
NA	NA	TRBV6-5	TRBJ1-3	CASTFRPGNTIYF	TGTGCCAGCACCTTTCGACCTGGAAACACCATATATTTT